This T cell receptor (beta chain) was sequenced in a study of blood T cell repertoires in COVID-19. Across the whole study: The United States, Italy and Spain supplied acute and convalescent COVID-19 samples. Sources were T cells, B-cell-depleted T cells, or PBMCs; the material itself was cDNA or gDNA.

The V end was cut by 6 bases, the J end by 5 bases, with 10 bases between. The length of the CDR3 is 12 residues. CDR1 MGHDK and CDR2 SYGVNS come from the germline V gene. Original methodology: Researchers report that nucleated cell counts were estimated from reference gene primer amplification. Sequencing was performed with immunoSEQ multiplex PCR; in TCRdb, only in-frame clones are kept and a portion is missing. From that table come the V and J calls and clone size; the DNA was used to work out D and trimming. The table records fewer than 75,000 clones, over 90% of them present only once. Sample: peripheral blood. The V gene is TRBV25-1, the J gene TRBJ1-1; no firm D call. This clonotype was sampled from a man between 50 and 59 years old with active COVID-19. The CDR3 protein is CASSLSKTEAFF. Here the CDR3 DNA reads TGTGCCAGCAGCCTAAGTAAGACTGAAGCTTTCTTT.